The following is a T cell receptor (beta chain) sequence with its context. Its target is not known. This sample stems from a study of OX40 agonist ivuxolimab in advanced cancers. Broader study findings: The work left the antigen specificity of expanded peripheral T cells undetermined.

Sequencing was performed with immunoSEQ multiplex PCR; in TCRdb, only in-frame clones are kept and a portion is missing. The table records 25,000 to 30,000 clones, about 93% of them present only once. This CDR3 is built from 16 residues. In germline, CDR1 is PRHDT, CDR2 FYEKMQ (reference sequence). Between the trimmed V and J ends, which lost 4 bases and 0 bases, there was a span of 16 bases. The sample was CD4+ or CD8+ T cells sorted from blood, taken in a trial of the OX40 agonist ivuxolimab. This TCR came from an adult with an advanced solid tumor such as melanoma, head and neck, liver or kidney cancer. The gene calls are TRBV13 and TRBJ2-7; D might be TRBD1 or TRBD2, each matching 6 bases. The CDR3 spells CASSSRRDTLSYEQYF. The DNA of the CDR3 is TGTGCCAGCAGCTCCCGGCGGGACACCCTCTCCTACGAGCAGTACTTC.